This TCR beta chain was sequenced for a study of shared clonotypes between healthy human individuals. Generated by immunoSEQ multiplex PCR, the TCRdb table keeps only in-frame clones and is missing some. The table records a few million clones, approximately 94% of them present only once. The count of this clone is one. This CDR3 comprises 14 residues. J gave up 6 bases and V 6 bases, and 9 bases lay outside the gene matches. The germline V gene encodes CDR1 KGHSH and CDR2 LQKENI. V and J are TRBV18 and TRBJ2-7; 9 bases fit TRBD1. Source material: naive CD4+ T cells sorted from blood. Subset specified: CD45RA+ positively selected. The receptor comes from a man between 18 and 35 years old in good health. The CDR3 bases are TGTGCCAGCTCGGCCGGGACAGGGTTTTCCGAGCAGTACTTC. This gives the protein CASSAGTGFSEQYF. Complete variable domain (other parts from reference TRBV18 and TRBJ2-7): NAGVMQNPRHLVRRRGQEARLRCSPMKGHSHVYWYRQLPEEGLKFMVYLQKENIIDESGMPKERFSAEFPKEGPSILRIQQVVRGDSAAYFCASSAGTGFSEQYFGPGTRLTVT.